The T cell receptor beta chain under discussion was sequenced for a study of beta chain features in type 1 diabetes. Overall study context: No age, gender or cell yield differences were seen between patients and healthy donors. Findings of the study overall: TCRB CDR3 length was moderately but significantly reduced in all four CD4+ subsets of Type 1 diabetes patients. There were fewer insertions and more deletions at the VDJ junctions of type 1 diabetes patients. It was not settled here whether HLA type affects TCRB rearrangement.

As to this clone: The target antigen is unknown.

Stem cell-like memory, regulatory, central memory and naive CD4+ cells were sorted via CD45RO/CCR7/CD25/CD127/CD95/CD27. The sequenced template was cDNA made from the entire isolated RNA. Generated by immunoSEQ multiplex PCR, the TCRdb table keeps only in-frame clones and is missing some. The data hold 600,000 to 700,000 clones, with 10% to 15% observed a single time. The sequenced sample was naive CD4+ T cells from blood. The receptor's source is a man aged 18 to 29 with type 1 diabetes.

CDR3 DNA: TGTGCCTGGAGCGTGGGGCCAAAAGAGACCCAGTACTTC. Encoded protein: CAWSVGPKETQYF. The rearrangement joins TRBV30 to TRBJ2-5; D perhaps matches TRBD1 (5 bases). The germline gives CDR1 GTSNPN, CDR2 SVGIG (reference sequence). The V end was cut by 3 bases, the J end by 3 bases, with 11 bases between. This CDR3 is 13 amino acids long.